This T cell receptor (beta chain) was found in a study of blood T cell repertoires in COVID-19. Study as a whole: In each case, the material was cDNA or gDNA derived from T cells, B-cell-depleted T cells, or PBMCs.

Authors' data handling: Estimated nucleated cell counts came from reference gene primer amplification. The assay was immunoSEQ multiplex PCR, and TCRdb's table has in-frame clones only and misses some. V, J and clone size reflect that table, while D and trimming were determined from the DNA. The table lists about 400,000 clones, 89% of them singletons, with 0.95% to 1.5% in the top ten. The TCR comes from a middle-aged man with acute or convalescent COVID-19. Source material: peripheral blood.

CDR3: CASSVDRGQTDTQYF. As DNA, the CDR3 is TGTGCCAGCAGCGTCGACAGGGGGCAGACAGATACGCAGTATTTT. This sequence joins TRBV13 and TRBJ2-3; 10 bases match TRBD1. In germline, CDR1 is PRHDT, CDR2 FYEKMQ (reference sequence). V was clipped by 5 bases and J by 3 bases; unmatched bases: 5. The CDR3 is 15 amino acids. The full variable domain, its missing parts supplied by reference TRBV13 and TRBJ2-3, is AAGVIQSPRHLIKEKRETATLKCYPIPRHDTVYWYQQGPGQDPQFLISFYEKMQSDKGSIPDRFSAQQFSDYHSELNMSSLELGDSALYFCASSVDRGQTDTQYFGPGTRLTVL.